This is a list of T cell receptor beta chains from one sample in a study of human T cells and chemical hapten exposure. TCRdb re-analysed the RACE reads in MiXCR, keeping a single row per CDR3 protein. The sample consists of some 71,000 distinct CDR3 sequences, approximately 10% of them appearing once. The material sequenced was whole blood, taken in connection with sensitization to the hapten diphenylcyclopropenone (DPC). These receptors were collected from a woman aged 45-60 years with alopecia areata. Some clones in this sample may be carry-over from other donors' samples. Both conserved end residues are part of each CDR3. D genes are given only for firm matches. Only some rows state a clone size, as once, few, many or a class for expanded clones.

d_call j_call clone_size v_call cdr3_nt cdr3_aa
- TRBJ1-3 few TRBV28 TGTGCCAGCAGTTTGCAGGGTCCCACTGGAAACACCATATATTTT CASSLQGPTGNTIYF
- TRBJ2-7 - TRBV18 TGTGCCAGCTCACCACGTGCCGGGACGGACTCCTACGAGCAGTACTTC CASSPRAGTDSYEQYF
TRBD1 TRBJ2-7 few TRBV11-2 TGTGCCAGCAGCCTTAGACAGGGGAACGAGCAGTACTTC CASSLRQGNEQYF
- TRBJ2-2 - TRBV7-2 TGTGCCAGCAGCTTCGGGGCATTAATAGCCGGGGAGCTGTTTTTT CASSFGALIAGELFF
- TRBJ2-3 - TRBV20-1 TGCAGTGCTTTAGCGGCAGATACGCAGTATTTT CSALAADTQYF
- TRBJ1-3 few TRBV29-1 TGCAGCGTTGTTTCCAGGACTGGAAACACCATATATTTT CSVVSRTGNTIYF
- TRBJ1-1 - TRBV7-6 TGTGCCAGCAGCTTAGCCCCAGGGGTGAACACTGAAGCTTTCTTT CASSLAPGVNTEAFF
- TRBJ1-1 many TRBV27 TGTGCCAGCAAATCTACGGGACACCGAAACACTGAAGCTTTCTTT CASKSTGHRNTEAFF
- TRBJ2-7 many TRBV6-2/TRBV6-3 TGTGCCAGCTGCATGCAGGGGCCCTACGAGCAGTACTTC CASCMQGPYEQYF
TRBD2 TRBJ2-1 few TRBV5-4 TGTGCCAGCCGCCCACAGCGGGGGGGCACTGAGCAGTTCTTC CASRPQRGGTEQFF
- TRBJ2-1 - TRBV7-2 TGTGCCAGCAGCCCGGACAGTCTAGTTCGGGAGCAGTTCTTC CASSPDSLVREQFF
- TRBJ1-1 - TRBV29-1 TGCAGCGTTGTATGGGGTAATACTGAAGCTTTCTTT CSVVWGNTEAFF
- TRBJ2-4 - TRBV9 TGTGCCAGCAGCTCCGGACTTCTAGCCAAAAACATTCAGTACTTC CASSSGLLAKNIQYF
- TRBJ1-6 many TRBV5-1 TGCGCCAGCAGCTTGGTGAGCCCTAGGGACTCACCCCTCCACTTT CASSLVSPRDSPLHF
TRBD1 TRBJ1-1 - TRBV10-2 TGCGCCAGCGGTCGGACAGGGGAGGCTGAAGCTTTCTTT CASGRTGEAEAFF
TRBD1 TRBJ1-2 many TRBV27 TGTGCCAGCGGAATAATACAGGGGGCACCCTATGGCTACACCTTC CASGIIQGAPYGYTF
TRBD2 TRBJ2-5 - TRBV5-4 TGTGCCAGCAGCACGGGACTAGAGTACCAAGAGACCCAGTACTTC CASSTGLEYQETQYF
TRBD1 TRBJ1-2 many TRBV7-9 TGTGCCAGCAGCCGGGACAGCTATGGCTACACCTTC CASSRDSYGYTF
TRBD2 TRBJ2-3 - TRBV6-5 TGTGCCAGCAGAGATACTATAGTGGCGGGAGCATTAGATACGCAGTATTTT CASRDTIVAGALDTQYF
TRBD1 TRBJ1-3 many TRBV12-3/TRBV12-4 TGTGCCAGCAGGGCCGGGACAGGGGTAGGAAACACCATATATTTT CASRAGTGVGNTIYF
TRBD2 TRBJ2-3 - TRBV20-1 TGCAGTGCTAGCCCCGCTAGCGGGAGCCCCGGAGGCAGCACAGATACGCAGTATTTT CSASPASGSPGGSTDTQYF
- TRBJ2-1 - TRBV12-3/TRBV12-4 TGTGCCAGCAGTTTACTGCTAGGTACAGACCTCTACAATGAGCAGTTCTTC CASSLLLGTDLYNEQFF
- TRBJ2-2 many TRBV28 TGTGCCAGCAGCCAAATAACCGGGGAGCTGTTTTTT CASSQITGELFF
- TRBJ1-1 many TRBV18 TGTGCCAGCTCCTCTGGTAGGGGTAAGAACACTGAAGCTTTCTTT CASSSGRGKNTEAFF
TRBD2 TRBJ2-3 - TRBV6-6 TGTGCCATCAAGCGGGAAACTAGCACAGATACGCAGTATTTT CAIKRETSTDTQYF
TRBD2 TRBJ2-1 - TRBV6-6 TGTGCCAGCAGTCGGCCCGGGACTACTGACAATGAGCAGTTCTTC CASSRPGTTDNEQFF
TRBD2 TRBJ2-1 few TRBV27 TGTGCCAGCAGTTTAGCGCTAGCGGGAGGTAGTGAGCAGTTCTTC CASSLALAGGSEQFF
- TRBJ1-6 - TRBV28 TGTGCCAGCAGTCCCTCAGGGTCCGGGAATCCACCCCTCCACTTT CASSPSGSGNPPLHF
- TRBJ1-1 - TRBV5-1 TGCGCCAGCCCACTTGAGGGAGCATTGAACACTGAAGCTTTCTTT CASPLEGALNTEAFF
TRBD2 TRBJ2-4 - TRBV2 TGTGCCAGCAGTGACCTAGCGGGAAACAAAAACATTCAGTACTTC CASSDLAGNKNIQYF
- TRBJ2-5 - TRBV28 TGTGCCAGCAGTTTTATGGTTTATGGCCAAGAGACCCAGTACTTC CASSFMVYGQETQYF
- TRBJ2-7 many TRBV7-2 TGTGCCAGCAGCTTACGCAGGCAATCCTACGAGCAGTACTTC CASSLRRQSYEQYF
- TRBJ1-1 few TRBV20-1 TGCAGGACGGACACAAAGAACACTGAAGCTTTCTTT CRTDTKNTEAFF
- TRBJ2-7 - TRBV6-5 TGTGCCAGCAGTGGGGCGGGGGAGCAGTACTTC CASSGAGEQYF
- TRBJ2-5 - TRBV7-2 TGTGCCAGCAGCTTGGTTCTGGGGACCCAGTACTTC CASSLVLGTQYF